This T cell receptor (beta chain) was found in a study of blood T cell repertoires in COVID-19. For the study at large: Some COVID-19 samples were acute and others convalescent; all came from the United States, Italy and Spain.

The assay was immunoSEQ multiplex PCR, and TCRdb's table has in-frame clones only and misses some. The sample holds under 150,000 clones, under 85% seen once. In germline, CDR1 is SGHRS, CDR2 YFSETQ. This CDR3 has 14 residues. Trimming cost V 4 bases and J 0 bases, with 11 bases left between them. The source is a man aged 35 to 55 with active or convalescent COVID-19. The chain uses TRBV5-1 and TRBJ2-7; D call uncertain. Sequenced: peripheral blood. In nucleotides, the CDR3 is TGCGCCAGCAGCCAAGACACCATCTCCTACGAGCAGTACTTC. Its translation: CASSQDTISYEQYF.